The entry that follows covers one TCR beta chain sequence. The data were obtained in a study of T cell changes during pregnancy in multiple sclerosis. Profiling relied on immunoSEQ multiplex PCR, and the TCRdb table lists in-frame clones only, not all of them. The sample has roughly 23,000 clones; roughly 86% are singletons. This CDR3 region has 16 residues. Germline V gene lookup returns CDR1 SGHTS and CDR2 YDEGEE. V lost 3 bases and J 0 bases, leaving 13 bases between the germline ends. The chain uses TRBV5-8 and TRBJ1-3; unclear D gene. This specimen was CD4+ T cells from peripheral blood mononuclear cells, taken in the second trimester of pregnancy. The TCR sequence derives from a female donor in good health, enrolled as a control in a pregnancy study. The CDR3 loop reads CASSYAFGGSGNTIYF. The CDR3 coding sequence is TGTGCCAGCAGCTACGCTTTCGGCGGCTCTGGAAACACCATATATTTT. Together with reference TRBV5-8 and TRBJ1-3, the CDR3 gives the full variable domain: EAGVTQSPTHLIKTRGQQATLRCSPISGHTSVYWYQQALGLGLQFLLWYDEGEERNRGNFPPRFSGRQFPNYSSELNVNALELEDSALYLCASSYAFGGSGNTIYFGEGSWLTVV.